This T cell receptor (beta chain) came from a study of CD8 T cells in ankylosing spondylitis. Trimming took 1 base from V and 1 from J; bases not matched to a gene: 3. The germline gives CDR1 GTSNPN, CDR2 SVGIG (reference sequence). This CDR3 contains 16 residues. As for this clonotype: Its antigen is undetermined.

A single record per CDR3 protein comes from TCRdb applying MiXCR to the 5' RACE reads. The sample has around 340,000 distinct CDR3 sequences; roughly 20% are singletons. Regarding the study as a whole: Earlier reports found some motif variants in synovial fluid and blood in reactive arthritis.

The chain carries TRBV30 and TRBJ2-6; 8 bases fit TRBD2. The sequencing sample was made of blood, either unsorted or a sorted T cell fraction (not recorded which). The sequence was collected from a male donor with ankylosing spondylitis or in good health (not recorded which). CDR3 DNA: TGTGCCTGGAGTGCTACGGGGGGGTCTGGGGCCAACGTCCTGACTTTC. This sequence encodes CAWSATGGSGANVLTF.